The 10 T cell receptor beta chains in this list originate from one sample, sequenced in a study of cytomegalovirus exposure and HLA in healthy donors. A multiplex PCR was run with 60 Vbeta primers and 13 Jbeta primers. Sequenced by immunoSEQ multiplex PCR; TCRdb stores in-frame clones only, minus some. Among approximately 110,000 clones listed, less than 80% were seen once. The material sequenced was PBMCs. The source is a woman aged 50 to 65 in good health and CMV-seropositive.

V is TRBV6-5 and J is TRBJ2-3; 8 positions match TRBD2. CDR1 and CDR2 (germline): MNHEY, SVGAGI. V lost 4 bases and J lost 5; bases outside the gene matches: 11. The CDR3 consists of 16 residues. The CDR3 DNA follows: TGTGCCAGCAGTTCCCGGAGCGGGAGAGGAAGAGATACGCAGTATTTT. This sequence encodes CASSSRSGRGRDTQYF.

This chain connects TRBV27 to TRBJ1-3; D is unclear. Germline lookup yields CDR1 MNHEY and CDR2 SMNVEV (reference sequence). The CDR3 has 15 residues. V gave up 3 bases and J gave up 0 bases, with 9 bases separating them. CDR3 loop: CASSLGSSSGNTIYF. CDR3 sequence (DNA): TGTGCCAGCAGTTTGGGGAGCAGCTCTGGAAACACCATATATTTT.

In its sample, this clone was seen a few times. J is TRBJ2-1 and V is TRBV11-3; 11 nucleotides align to TRBD2. The CDR3 runs 16 residues. The J segment lost 4 bases and the V segment lost 1 base, leaving 3 bases of the junction unmatched. CDR1 is SGHNT, CDR2 YENEEA, per germline. CDR3 sequence (DNA): TGTGCCAGCAGCTTAGGAGGGACTAGCGGTTACAATGAGCAGTTCTTC. This gives the protein CASSLGGTSGYNEQFF.

The chain has TRBV19 and TRBJ2-1; TRBD2 agrees at 8 bases. The CDR3 spans 17 residues. The ends lost 7 bases at V and 6 bases at J; junction bases unmatched: 17. CDR1 and CDR2 from the germline V gene are LNHDA and SQIVND (reference sequence). In nucleotides, the CDR3 is TGTGCCAGTACCAACGGGTTGAGCGGGGGCCCCGGCAATGAGCAGTTCTTC. Translation gives CASTNGLSGGPGNEQFF.

This clone was observed a handful of times. Other nucleotide sequences from this sample produce the same CDR3. The gene calls are TRBV27 and TRBJ2-7, with D perhaps TRBD1 (5 bases). This CDR3 spans 13 amino acids. V was shortened by 2 bases and J by 1 base, with 6 bases between the two germline ends. Germline lookup yields CDR1 MNHEY and CDR2 SMNVEV (reference sequence). The CDR3 protein is CASSLRGSYEQYF. CDR3 coding DNA: TGTGCCAGCAGTTTAAGGGGTTCCTACGAGCAGTACTTC.

This chain uses TRBV4-3 with TRBJ2-3; TRBD1 matches at 9 bases. V was pared by 4 bases and J by 4 bases, with 6 bases of the junction left unmatched. The CDR3 runs to 15 residues. Per germline, CDR1 LGHNA and CDR2 YSLEER. The CDR3 region is CASSLGTGLADTQYF. As DNA, the CDR3 is TGCGCCAGCAGCCTAGGGACAGGGCTCGCAGATACGCAGTATTTT.

This chain joins TRBV7-2 and TRBJ2-7, with unresolved D. V dropped 3 bases and J dropped 2 bases, with 8 bases sitting between them. CDR1 and CDR2 from the germline V gene are SGHTA and FQGNSA. The CDR3 length is 13 residues. The CDR3 DNA reads TGTGCCAGCAGCTTGCAGCGACCCTACGAGCAGTACTTC. The encoded protein is CASSLQRPYEQYF.

In its sample, this clone was seen a few times. The V gene is TRBV9, the J gene TRBJ1-5; D may be TRBD1 (5 bases). CDR3 length equals 14 residues. CDR1 is SGDLS, CDR2 YYNGEE, per germline. V was clipped by 2 bases and J by 5 bases, with 11 bases between them. CDR3 in amino acids: CASSVLDSYQPQHF. The CDR3 bases are TGTGCCAGCAGCGTCCTAGACAGTTATCAGCCCCAGCATTTT.

This clone was seen just once. The rearrangement links TRBV5-4 to TRBJ2-5; TRBD1 matches 7 bases. The CDR3 covers 13 residues. Looked up from germline, CDR1 is SGHNT and CDR2 is YYREEE (reference sequence). V was clipped by 1 base and J by 4 bases; unmatched bases: 1. The CDR3 loop is CASSLPGGETQYF. The CDR3 DNA reads as TGTGCCAGCAGCTTGCCAGGGGGAGAGACCCAGTACTTC.

The chain uses TRBV27 and TRBJ2-3; 7 positions match TRBD2. J was trimmed by 1 base and V by 5 bases; bases with no gene match: 12. Germline CDR1 reads MNHEY; CDR2 reads SMNVEV (reference sequence). The CDR3 runs to 17 residues. CDR3 sequence (DNA): TGTGCCAGCAGTGGCTTAGGGCCCCTAGCGGGCACAGATACGCAGTATTTT. Translated, it gives CASSGLGPLAGTDTQYF.